This T cell receptor (beta chain) derives from a study of OX40 agonist ivuxolimab in advanced cancers. Study-wide findings and caveats: The mean number of expanded clones was higher in CD8+ T cells than in CD4+.

With respect to this clone: Its cognate antigen is unknown.

TCRdb's copy holds only in-frame clones and misses some; the assay was immunoSEQ multiplex PCR. The sample holds about 65,000 clones, roughly nine tenths seen once. V was shortened by 1 base and J by 5 bases, with 12 bases between the two germline ends. Germline CDR1 reads SGHAT; CDR2 reads FQNNGV. The CDR3 length is 15 residues. This TCR came from an adult with an advanced solid tumor such as melanoma, head and neck, liver or kidney cancer. The V gene is TRBV11-2, the J gene TRBJ2-1; a possible D gene is TRBD2 (6 bases). The sequencing here drew on CD4+ or CD8+ T cells sorted from blood, taken in a trial of the OX40 agonist ivuxolimab. CDR3 region: CASSLGSSEDNEQFF. The CDR3 DNA sequence: TGTGCCAGCAGCTTAGGGTCTAGCGAAGACAATGAGCAGTTCTTC.